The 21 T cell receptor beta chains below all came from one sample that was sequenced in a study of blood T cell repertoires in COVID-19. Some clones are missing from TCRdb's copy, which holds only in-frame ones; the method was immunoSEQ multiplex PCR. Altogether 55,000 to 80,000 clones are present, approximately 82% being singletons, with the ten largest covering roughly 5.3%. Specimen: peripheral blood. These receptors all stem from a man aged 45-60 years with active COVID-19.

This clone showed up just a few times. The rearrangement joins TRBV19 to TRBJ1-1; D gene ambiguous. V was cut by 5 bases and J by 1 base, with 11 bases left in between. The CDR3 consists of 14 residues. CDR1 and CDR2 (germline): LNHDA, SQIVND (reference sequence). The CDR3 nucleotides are TGTGCCAGTAGTTCCCCCCCCCGGAACACTGAAGCTTTCTTT. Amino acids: CASSSPPRNTEAFF.

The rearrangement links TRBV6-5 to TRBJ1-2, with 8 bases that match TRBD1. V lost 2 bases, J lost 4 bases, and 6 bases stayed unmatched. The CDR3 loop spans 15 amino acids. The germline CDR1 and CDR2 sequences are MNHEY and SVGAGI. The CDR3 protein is CASSYVDRASYGYTF. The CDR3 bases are TGTGCCAGCAGTTACGTGGACAGGGCGTCCTATGGCTACACCTTC.

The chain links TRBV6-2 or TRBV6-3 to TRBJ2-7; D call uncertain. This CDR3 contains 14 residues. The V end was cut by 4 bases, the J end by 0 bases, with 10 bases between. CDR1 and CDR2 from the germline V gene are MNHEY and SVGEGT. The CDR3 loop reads CASSWYSSSYEQYF. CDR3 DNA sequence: TGTGCCAGCAGTTGGTACTCGAGCTCCTACGAGCAGTACTTC.

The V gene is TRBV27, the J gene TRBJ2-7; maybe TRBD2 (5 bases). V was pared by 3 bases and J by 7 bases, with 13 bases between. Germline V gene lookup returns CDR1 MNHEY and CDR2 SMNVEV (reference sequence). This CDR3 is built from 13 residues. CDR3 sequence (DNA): TGTGCCAGCAGTTTTGAGGGAGTAGAAGAGCAGTACTTC. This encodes CASSFEGVEEQYF.

This chain's CDR3 is CASSGGGLGAFNEKLFF. CDR3 DNA: TGTGCCAGCAGTGGCGGCGGTTTGGGGGCTTTTAATGAAAAACTGTTTTTT. This rearrangement joins TRBV5-5 to TRBJ1-4, with TRBD1 as a possible D gene (6 bases). Trimming left V 5 bases short and J 4 bases short, with 21 bases between. The CDR3 has 17 residues. The germline gives CDR1 SGHKS, CDR2 YYEKEE (reference sequence).

This CDR3 reads CASSRMDRAVYSPLHF. In nucleotides, the CDR3 is TGTGCCAGCAGTAGAATGGACAGGGCGGTGTATTCACCCCTCCACTTT. The J gene is TRBJ1-6, the V gene TRBV27; 8 nucleotides match TRBD1. V shed 5 bases and J 8 bases; nucleotides not matched to a gene: 11. Germline V gene lookup returns CDR1 MNHEY and CDR2 SMNVEV (reference sequence). The CDR3 covers 16 residues.

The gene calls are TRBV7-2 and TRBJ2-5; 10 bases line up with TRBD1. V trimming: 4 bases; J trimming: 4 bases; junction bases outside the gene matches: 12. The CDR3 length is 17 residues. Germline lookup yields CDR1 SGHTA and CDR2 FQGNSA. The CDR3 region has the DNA TGTGCCAGCAGCTCCCCGCTGGACAGGGGGAAAGGAGAGACCCAGTACTTC. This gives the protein CASSSPLDRGKGETQYF.

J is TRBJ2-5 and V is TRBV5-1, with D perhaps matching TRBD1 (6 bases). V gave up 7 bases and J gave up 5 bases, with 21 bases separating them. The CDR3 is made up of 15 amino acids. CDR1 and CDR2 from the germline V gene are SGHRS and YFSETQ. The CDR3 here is CASRATSGVWETQYF. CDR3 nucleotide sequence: TGCGCCAGCCGTGCCACTTCAGGGGTGTGGGAGACCCAGTACTTC. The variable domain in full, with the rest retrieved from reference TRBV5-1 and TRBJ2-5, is KAGVTQTPRYLIKTRGQQVTLSCSPISGHRSVSWYQQTPGQGLQFLFEYFSETQRNKGNFPGRFSGRQFSNSRSEMNVSTLELGDSALYLCASRATSGVWETQYFGPGTRLLVL.

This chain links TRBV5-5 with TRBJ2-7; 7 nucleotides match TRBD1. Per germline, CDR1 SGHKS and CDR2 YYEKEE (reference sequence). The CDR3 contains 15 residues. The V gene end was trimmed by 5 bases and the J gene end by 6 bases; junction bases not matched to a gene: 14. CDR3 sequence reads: CASSQTPRDSGEQYF. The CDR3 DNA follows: TGTGCCAGCAGTCAGACCCCCCGGGACAGTGGCGAGCAGTACTTC. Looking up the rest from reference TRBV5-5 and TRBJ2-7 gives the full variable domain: DAGVTQSPTHLIKTRGQQVTLRCSPISGHKSVSWYQQVLGQGPQFIFQYYEKEERGRGNFPDRFSARQFPNYSSELNVNALLLGDSALYLCASSQTPRDSGEQYFGPGTRLTVT.

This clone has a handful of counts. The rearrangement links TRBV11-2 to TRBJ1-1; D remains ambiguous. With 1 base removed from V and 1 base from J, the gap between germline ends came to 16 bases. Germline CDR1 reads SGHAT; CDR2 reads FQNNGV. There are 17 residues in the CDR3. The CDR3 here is CASSLVLLRRGNTEAFF. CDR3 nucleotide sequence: TGTGCCAGCAGCTTAGTACTCCTACGACGGGGGAACACTGAAGCTTTCTTT.

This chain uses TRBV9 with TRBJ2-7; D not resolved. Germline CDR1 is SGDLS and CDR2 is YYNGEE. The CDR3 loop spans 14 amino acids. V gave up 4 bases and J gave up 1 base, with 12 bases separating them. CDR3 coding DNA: TGTGCCAGCAGCCAGGCCGACGGTTCCTACGAGCAGTACTTC. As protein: CASSQADGSYEQYF.

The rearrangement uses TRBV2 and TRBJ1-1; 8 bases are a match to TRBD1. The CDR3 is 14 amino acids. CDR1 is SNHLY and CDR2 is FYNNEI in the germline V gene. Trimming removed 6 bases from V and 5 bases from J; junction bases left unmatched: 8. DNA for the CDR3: TGTGCCAGCAGGGACAGGGAAGGGGGGACTGAAGCTTTCTTT. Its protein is CASRDREGGTEAFF.

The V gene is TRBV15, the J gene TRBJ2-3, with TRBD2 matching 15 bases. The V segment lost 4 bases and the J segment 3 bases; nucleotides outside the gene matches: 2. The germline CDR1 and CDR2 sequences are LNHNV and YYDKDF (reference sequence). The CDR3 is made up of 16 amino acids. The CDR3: CATSIGLAGGTDTQYF. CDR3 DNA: TGTGCCACCAGCATTGGACTAGCGGGGGGGACAGATACGCAGTATTTT.

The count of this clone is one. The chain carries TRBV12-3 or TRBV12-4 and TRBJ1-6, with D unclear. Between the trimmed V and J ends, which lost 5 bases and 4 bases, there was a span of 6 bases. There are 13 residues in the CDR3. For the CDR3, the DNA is TGTGCCAGCAGTGAGGAGTATAATTCACCCCTCCACTTT. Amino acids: CASSEEYNSPLHF.

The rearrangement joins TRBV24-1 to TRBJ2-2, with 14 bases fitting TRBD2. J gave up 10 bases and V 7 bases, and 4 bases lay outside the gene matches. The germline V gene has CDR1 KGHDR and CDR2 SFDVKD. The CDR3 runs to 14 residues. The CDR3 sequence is CATRTSGGGKELFF. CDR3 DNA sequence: TGTGCCACCAGGACTAGCGGGGGGGGAAAGGAGCTGTTTTTT.

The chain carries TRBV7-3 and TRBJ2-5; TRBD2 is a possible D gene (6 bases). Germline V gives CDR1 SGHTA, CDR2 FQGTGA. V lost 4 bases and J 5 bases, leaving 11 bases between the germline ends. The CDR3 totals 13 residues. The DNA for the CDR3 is TGTGCCAGCAGCTCCGATCGGGGGGAGACCCAGTACTTC. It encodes CASSSDRGETQYF.

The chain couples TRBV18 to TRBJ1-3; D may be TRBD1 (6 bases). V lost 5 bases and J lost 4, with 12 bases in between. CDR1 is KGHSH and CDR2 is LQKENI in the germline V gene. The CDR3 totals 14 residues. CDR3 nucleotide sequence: TGTGCCAGCTCATTGGGGGCGGCCGGAAACACCATATATTTT. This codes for CASSLGAAGNTIYF.

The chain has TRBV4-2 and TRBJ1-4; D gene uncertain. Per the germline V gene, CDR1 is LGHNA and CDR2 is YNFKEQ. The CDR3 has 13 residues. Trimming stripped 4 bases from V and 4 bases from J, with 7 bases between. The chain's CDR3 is CASSPGDNEKLFF. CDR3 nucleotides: TGTGCCAGCAGCCCCGGTGATAATGAAAAACTGTTTTTT.

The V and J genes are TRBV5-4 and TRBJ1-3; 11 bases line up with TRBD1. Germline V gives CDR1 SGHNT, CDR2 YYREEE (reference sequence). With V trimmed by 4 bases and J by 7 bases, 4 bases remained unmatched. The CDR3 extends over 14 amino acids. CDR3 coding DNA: TGTGCCAGCAGCCGGACAGGGGGCGAGAACACCATATATTTT. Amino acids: CASSRTGGENTIYF.

The CDR3 loop reads CASSFWRAGANVLTF. The CDR3 bases are TGTGCCAGCAGTTTCTGGAGGGCTGGGGCCAACGTCCTGACTTTC. The rearrangement joins TRBV27 to TRBJ2-6; maybe TRBD2 (6 bases). The CDR3 is 15 residues long. Per germline, CDR1 MNHEY and CDR2 SMNVEV (reference sequence). The V gene lost 3 bases and the J gene lost 2 bases, with 8 bases spanning the gap.

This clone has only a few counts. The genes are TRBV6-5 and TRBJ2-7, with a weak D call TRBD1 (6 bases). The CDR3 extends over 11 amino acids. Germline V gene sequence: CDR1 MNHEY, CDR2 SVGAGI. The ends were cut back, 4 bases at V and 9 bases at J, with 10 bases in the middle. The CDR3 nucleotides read TGTGCCAGCAGTTCACAGGGAGTGCAGTACTTC. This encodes CASSSQGVQYF.